This passage covers 21 T cell receptor beta chains from one sample sequenced in a study of T cell responses to AZD1222 COVID-19 vaccine. The repertoire was sequenced with immunoSEQ multiplex PCR; TCRdb's copy has only in-frame clones and lacks some. The profile covers about 180,000 clones, with around 94% appearing a single time and 1.5% to 2% taken by the ten largest. The sequencing here drew on peripheral blood, taken 28 days after the second AZD1222 dose. All receptors come from an adult who received the AZD1222 COVID-19 vaccine.

The CDR3 nucleotides are TGTGCCAGCAGCTTAAATTCCCTAGCGAGTACCGGGGAGCTGTTTTTT. Its protein product is CASSLNSLASTGELFF. V and J are TRBV7-3 and TRBJ2-2, with D tentatively TRBD2 (6 bases). Trimming left V 1 base short and J 5 bases short, with 14 bases between. The CDR3 is 16 amino acids. Germline V CDR1 and CDR2: SGHTA, FQGTGA.

The genes are TRBV7-2 and TRBJ2-3; 11 bases are shared with TRBD2. Germline loops: CDR1 SGHTA, CDR2 FQGNSA. The junction had 3 bases not matched to a gene; V was cut back by 1 base and J by 6 bases. The CDR3 has 15 amino acids. The CDR3 spells CASSLEPSGGDTQYF. The CDR3, as DNA: TGTGCCAGCAGCTTAGAGCCTAGCGGGGGGGATACGCAGTATTTT.

In DNA, the CDR3 is TGTGCCAGCAGCTTTCGACCGGACAGTAATTCACCCCTCCACTTT. It encodes CASSFRPDSNSPLHF. The rearrangement uses TRBV5-5 and TRBJ1-6, with D tentatively TRBD1 (6 bases). V lost 2 bases and J lost 6, with 12 bases in between. The germline V gene encodes CDR1 SGHKS and CDR2 YYEKEE (reference sequence). CDR3 length: 15 amino acids.

This chain joins TRBV5-1 and TRBJ1-2; no reliable D call. The ends were cut back, 0 bases at V and 2 bases at J, with 11 bases in the middle. In germline, CDR1 is SGHRS, CDR2 YFSETQ. The CDR3 is 15 amino acids. The CDR3 DNA is TGCGCCAGCAGCTTGGCCGCGACACCGAACTATGGCTACACCTTC. Amino acids: CASSLAATPNYGYTF.

The chain links TRBV6-5 to TRBJ1-5, with 7 positions matching TRBD1. The germline CDR1 and CDR2 sequences are MNHEY and SVGAGI. V lost 6 bases, J lost 0 bases, and 5 bases stayed unmatched. CDR3 length equals 15 residues. The CDR3 sequence: CASRGTVHSNQPQHF. CDR3 bases: TGTGCCAGCAGGGGGACAGTACATAGCAATCAGCCCCAGCATTTT.

V gene TRBV19 combines with J gene TRBJ1-1; 7 bases are a match to TRBD1. From germline, CDR1 is LNHDA and CDR2 SQIVND (reference sequence). The CDR3 extends over 15 amino acids. J lost 1 base, V lost 1 base, and 3 bases had no gene match. The CDR3 here is CASSIVTGENTEAFF. The CDR3 coding sequence is TGTGCCAGTAGTATAGTTACAGGGGAGAACACTGAAGCTTTCTTT.

The sample holds one count of this clone. Other DNA sequences within the sample encode an identical CDR3. The V gene is TRBV18, the J gene TRBJ2-3; the D is unclear. This CDR3 has 15 residues. Deletions cut 2 bases from V and 2 bases from J, with 11 bases between. Germline CDR1 KGHSH, CDR2 LQKENI. CDR3 sequence: CASSPRRSDTDTQYF. The DNA of the CDR3 is TGTGCCAGCTCACCAAGGAGAAGCGACACAGATACGCAGTATTTT.

This chain joins TRBV6-5 and TRBJ1-1, with D tentatively TRBD1 (6 bases). The CDR3 loop spans 16 amino acids. CDR1 and CDR2 (germline): MNHEY, SVGAGI. Trimming removed 2 bases from V and 1 base from J, with 14 bases in between. The CDR3 nucleotides are TGTGCCAGCAGTTACGGGGCAGGGGCTGGGAACACTGAAGCTTTCTTT. It is translated as CASSYGAGAGNTEAFF.

The gene calls are TRBV7-3 and TRBJ1-3; no reliable D call. The CDR3 totals 14 residues. Trimming shortened V by 2 bases and J by 0 bases, and 5 bases separated the two germline ends. From germline, CDR1 is SGHTA and CDR2 FQGTGA. The CDR3 spells CASSLEYSGNTIYF. For the CDR3, the DNA is TGTGCCAGCAGCTTAGAATACTCTGGAAACACCATATATTTT.

The genes are TRBV29-1 and TRBJ2-1; 9 nucleotides match TRBD1. V lost 8 bases and J lost 6; bases outside the gene matches: 8. The CDR3 totals 13 residues. CDR1 and CDR2 from the germline V gene are SQVTM and ANQGSEA. CDR3 nucleotides: TGCAGCCTCCAAAACAGGGGGCTCAATGAGCAGTTCTTC. Residues: CSLQNRGLNEQFF.

The V and J genes are TRBV12-3 or TRBV12-4 and TRBJ2-3; D ambiguous. The germline V and J ends were trimmed by 5 bases and 4 bases, with 10 bases remaining between them. This CDR3 has 13 amino acids. DNA for the CDR3: TGTGCCAGCAGTCCAGCCGGACCAGATACGCAGTATTTT. Its protein is CASSPAGPDTQYF.

This clone appeared once. V usage is TRBV28 and J usage is TRBJ1-5; maybe TRBD1 (6 bases). There are 13 residues in the CDR3. V lost 5 bases to trimming and J lost 6 bases, with 11 bases between them. Germline-derived CDR1 and CDR2 are MDHEN and SYDVKM. CDR3 DNA: TGTGCCAGCAGTGGGGGGCTCGGTCAGCCCCAGCATTTT. This encodes CASSGGLGQPQHF.

The chain employs TRBV28 and TRBJ2-2, with 7 bases lining up with TRBD2. J lost 4 bases, V lost 5 bases, and 7 bases had no gene match. CDR3 length: 15 amino acids. CDR1 is MDHEN and CDR2 is SYDVKM in the germline V gene. CDR3 DNA: TGTGCCAGCAGTCTTCGGGACTACCTCACCGGGGAGCTGTTTTTT. It codes for CASSLRDYLTGELFF.

The chain couples TRBV6-2 or TRBV6-3 to TRBJ2-1, with no clear D. This CDR3 has 12 residues. V was shortened by 5 bases and J by 6 bases, with 8 bases between the two germline ends. Germline V gene lookup returns CDR1 MNHEY and CDR2 SVGEGT. As DNA, the CDR3 is TGTGCCAGCAGTATTAGTATCAATGAGCAGTTCTTC. This translates into CASSISINEQFF.

The chain combines TRBV18 with TRBJ1-4; TRBD1 agrees at 11 bases. The CDR3 sequence is 15 residues long. Germline lookup yields CDR1 KGHSH and CDR2 LQKENI. V was pared by 3 bases and J by 6 bases, with 3 bases of the junction left unmatched. The CDR3 DNA reads TGTGCCAGCTCACCCCGGACAGGGGGCCATGAAAAACTGTTTTTT. This gives the protein CASSPRTGGHEKLFF.

The genes are TRBV7-8 and TRBJ1-4, with D hard to call. Deletions cut 5 bases from V and 7 bases from J, with 14 bases between. The CDR3 extends over 14 amino acids. Germline CDR1 and CDR2: SGHVS and FQNEAQ. This CDR3 is CASSLSRKPEKLFF. CDR3 nucleotides: TGTGCCAGCAGCCTCTCAAGAAAGCCTGAAAAACTGTTTTTT.

V is TRBV7-8 and J is TRBJ1-1; D not certain. The CDR3 runs 13 residues. Trimming took 2 bases from V and 6 from J, leaving 10 bases between them. The germline V gene encodes CDR1 SGHVS and CDR2 FQNEAQ. CDR3 nucleotide sequence: TGTGCCAGCAGCTTATTTGAGGGCTCTGAAGCTTTCTTT. Residues: CASSLFEGSEAFF.

The CDR3 nucleotides are TGTGCCAGCAGGTCGGAGGGAATTAGCAATCAGCCCCAGCATTTT. As protein: CASRSEGISNQPQHF. The chain carries TRBV2 and TRBJ1-5; D is ambiguous. V shed 6 bases and J shed 0 bases, with 12 bases lying between them. Germline loops: CDR1 SNHLY, CDR2 FYNNEI. The CDR3 has 15 amino acids.

The J gene is TRBJ1-2, the V gene TRBV7-3; possible D gene TRBD1, 6 bases. CDR1 and CDR2 from the germline V gene are SGHTA and FQGTGA. V was cut by 5 bases and J by 6 bases, with 13 bases left in between. The CDR3 is made up of 13 amino acids. This chain's CDR3 is CASSETGYDGYTF. For the CDR3, the DNA is TGTGCCAGCAGCGAGACAGGTTATGATGGCTACACCTTC.

The chain joins TRBV7-9 to TRBJ1-4, with D hard to call. The V and J ends lost 5 bases and 8 bases respectively, with 12 bases between them. There are 13 residues in the CDR3. Germline CDR1 is SEHNR and CDR2 is FQNEAQ (reference sequence). CDR3 amino acids: CASSLAGLEKLFF. The CDR3 bases are TGTGCCAGCAGCCTCGCAGGCTTGGAAAAACTGTTTTTT.

The chain links TRBV6-1 to TRBJ2-1, with 10 bases identical to TRBD2. The CDR3 contains 15 residues. Per germline, CDR1 MNHNS and CDR2 SASEGT. V trimming: 1 base; J trimming: 8 bases; junction bases outside the gene matches: 5. The CDR3 loop reads CASSEGAGGPDEQFF. The CDR3 coding sequence is TGTGCCAGCAGTGAAGGAGCGGGGGGGCCCGATGAGCAGTTCTTC.